These 3 T cell receptor beta chains were all obtained from the same sample, sequenced in a study of beta chain features in type 1 diabetes. Investigators reverse transcribed all isolated RNA, so they sequenced expressed TCRB transcripts. Sequencing used immunoSEQ multiplex PCR; TCRdb keeps in-frame clones, though not all of them. The table has 900,000 or so clones, 15% to 20% seen once. Sequencing used naive CD4+ T cells from blood. Source of these receptors: a woman younger than 30 in good health.

This clone occurred once. The gene calls are TRBV28 and TRBJ1-2; the D is unclear. The CDR3 contains 13 residues. Germline loops: CDR1 MDHEN, CDR2 SYDVKM. Trimming left V 6 bases short and J 5 bases short, with 13 bases between. CDR3 DNA sequence: TGTGCCAGCAGCCGACCCTGGCAATATGGCTACACCTTC. Its protein is CASSRPWQYGYTF.

This clone was seen more than once but under ten times. The rearrangement joins TRBV7-2 to TRBJ2-2; the D gene is possibly TRBD2 (6 bases). The CDR3 is 18 residues long. Trimming removed 2 bases from V and 0 bases from J, with 16 bases in between. Germline assignment: CDR1 SGHTA and CDR2 FQGNSA. Written as DNA, the CDR3 is TGTGCCAGCAGCTTACCTATACGTAGCGGTACGAACACCGGGGAGCTGTTTTTT. Translating gives CASSLPIRSGTNTGELFF. The full variable domain, rest sourced from reference TRBV7-2 and TRBJ2-2, is GAGVSQSPSNKVTEKGKDVELRCDPISGHTALYWYRQSLGQGLEFLIYFQGNSAPDKSGLPSDRFSAERTGGSVSTLTIQRTQQEDSAVYLCASSLPIRSGTNTGELFFGEGSRLTVL.

This clone has a handful of counts. CDR3 DNA sequence: TGTGCCAGTAGCGGGCGCGGAACGAACACCGGGGAGCTGTTTTTT. It specifies CASSGRGTNTGELFF. This chain uses TRBV19 with TRBJ2-2; the D is unclear. Trimming pared 6 bases from V and 0 bases from J, leaving 11 bases between. Germline V lookup: CDR1 LNHDA, CDR2 SQIVND (reference sequence). This CDR3 has 15 residues.